This T cell receptor (beta chain) was recovered during a study of T cell repertoires in cytomegalovirus infection. Overall study context: Evidence of both CMV infection and a matching HLA type came from public TCR beta signatures.

Whole-study findings and limits: Cumulative public TCR beta family frequency identified CMV carriers with the relevant HLA. Across the ex vivo response, the dominant clonotypes were HLA-C-restricted CMV-specific TCR beta clonotypes.

This clonotype was seen many times. Its cognate antigen is unknown. TCRdb used MiXCR to reprocess the reads, holding one entry per CDR3 protein. The data hold fewer than 550,000 distinct CDR3 sequences, with about 30% observed a single time. Germline V gives CDR1 MNHEY, CDR2 SMNVEV (reference sequence). Trimming cost V 3 bases and J 1 base; bases outside gene matches: 5. This CDR3 region has 16 residues. The sequence derives from a human donor in good health (CMV status not recorded). Some clones in this sample may be carry-over from other donors' samples. The specimen was PBMCs. The rearrangement joins TRBV27 to TRBJ1-1; TRBD1 matches 10 bases. CDR3 DNA sequence: TGTGCCAGCAGTTTCTTAGGACAGGGGGAGAACACTGAAGCTTTCTTT. Protein product: CASSFLGQGENTEAFF.